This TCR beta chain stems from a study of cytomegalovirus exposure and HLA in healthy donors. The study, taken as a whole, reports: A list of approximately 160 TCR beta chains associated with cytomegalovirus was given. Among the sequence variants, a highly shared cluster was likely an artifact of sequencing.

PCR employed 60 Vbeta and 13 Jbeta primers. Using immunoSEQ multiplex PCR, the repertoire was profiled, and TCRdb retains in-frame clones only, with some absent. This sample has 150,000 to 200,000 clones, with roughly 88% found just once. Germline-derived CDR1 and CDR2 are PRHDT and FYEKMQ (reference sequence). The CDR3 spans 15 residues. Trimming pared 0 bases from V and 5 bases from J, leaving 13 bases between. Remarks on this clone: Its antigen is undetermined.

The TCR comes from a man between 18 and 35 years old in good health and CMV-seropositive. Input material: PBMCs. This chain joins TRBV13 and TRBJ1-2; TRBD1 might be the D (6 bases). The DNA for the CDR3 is TGTGCCAGCAGCTTAGGTCGGACAGCAAGTTATGGCTACACCTTC. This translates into CASSLGRTASYGYTF. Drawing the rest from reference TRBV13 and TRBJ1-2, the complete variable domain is AAGVIQSPRHLIKEKRETATLKCYPIPRHDTVYWYQQGPGQDPQFLISFYEKMQSDKGSIPDRFSAQQFSDYHSELNMSSLELGDSALYFCASSLGRTASYGYTFGSGTRLTVV.